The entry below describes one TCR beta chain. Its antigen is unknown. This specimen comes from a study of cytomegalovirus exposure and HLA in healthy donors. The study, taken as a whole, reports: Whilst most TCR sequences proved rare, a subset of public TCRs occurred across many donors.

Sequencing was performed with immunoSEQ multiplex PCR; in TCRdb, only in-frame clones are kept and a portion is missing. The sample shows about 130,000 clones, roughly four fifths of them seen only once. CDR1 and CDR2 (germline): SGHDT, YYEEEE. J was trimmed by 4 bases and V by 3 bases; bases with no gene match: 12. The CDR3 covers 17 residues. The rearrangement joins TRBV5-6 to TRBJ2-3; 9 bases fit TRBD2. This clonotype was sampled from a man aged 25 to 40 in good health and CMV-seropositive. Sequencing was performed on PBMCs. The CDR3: CASSSPRLAEGSDTQYF. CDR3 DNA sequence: TGTGCCAGCAGCTCCCCCCGACTAGCGGAGGGGTCAGATACGCAGTATTTT.